This TCR beta chain appears in the sequencing data of a study of early T cells in non-severe SARS-CoV-2 infection. Study at large: Sequencing used unsorted whole-blood bulk RNA, so chains lack pairing.

Unique molecular identifiers were attached to individual cDNA molecules. From the 5' RACE reads, TCRdb called clonotypes with MiXCR, one entry per CDR3 protein. The sample lists roughly 23,000 distinct CDR3 sequences; about 5.7% were seen once. Overall study findings and caveats: Missing private and CD4 specificities, VDJdb matching favored anti-spike CD8 responses.

This clonotype has only a few counts. Its cognate antigen is unknown. The source was whole blood, collected at baseline. The TCR comes from an adult who was a healthcare worker with PCR-confirmed SARS-CoV-2 infection or an uninfected control (not recorded which).

The CDR3: CASRLEYEQYF. CDR3 nucleotide sequence: TGCGCCAGCAGACTGGAATACGAGCAGTACTTC. The chain links TRBV5-1 to TRBJ2-7; the D is unclear. Germline V lookup: CDR1 SGHRS, CDR2 YFSETQ. The germline V and J ends were trimmed by 5 bases and 4 bases, with 7 bases remaining between them. There are 11 residues in the CDR3.